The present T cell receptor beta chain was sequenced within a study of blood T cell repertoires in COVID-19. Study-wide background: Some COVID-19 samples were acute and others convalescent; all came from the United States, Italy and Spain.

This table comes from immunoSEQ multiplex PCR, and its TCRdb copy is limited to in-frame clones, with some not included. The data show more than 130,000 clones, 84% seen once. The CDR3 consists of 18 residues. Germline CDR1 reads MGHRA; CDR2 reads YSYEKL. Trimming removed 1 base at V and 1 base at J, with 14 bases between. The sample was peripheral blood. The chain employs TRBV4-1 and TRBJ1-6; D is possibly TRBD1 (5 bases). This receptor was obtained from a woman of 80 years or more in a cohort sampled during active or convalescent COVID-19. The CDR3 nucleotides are TGCGCCAGCAGCCAAGTAGAAGGGGCTTTATCCTATAATTCACCCCTCCACTTT. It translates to CASSQVEGALSYNSPLHF.